Below, one T cell receptor beta chain is given with its context. TCRdb's copy holds only in-frame clones and misses some; the assay was immunoSEQ multiplex PCR. The sample includes a few hundred thousand clones, roughly 80% of them seen just once. Between the trimmed V and J ends, which lost 0 bases and 5 bases, there was a span of 7 bases. This CDR3 has 13 residues. This record belongs to a study of blood T cell repertoires in COVID-19. The origin of this receptor is a man in his forties who had been exposed to COVID-19. The material sequenced was PBMCs or T cells enriched from blood (not recorded which). The V gene is TRBV23-1, the J gene TRBJ1-2; no definite D call. TRBV23-1 is known as an ORF, though its function is uncertain. The CDR3 is CASSQSTGYGYTF. CDR3 nucleotide sequence: TGCGCCAGCAGTCAATCGACTGGATATGGCTACACCTTC.